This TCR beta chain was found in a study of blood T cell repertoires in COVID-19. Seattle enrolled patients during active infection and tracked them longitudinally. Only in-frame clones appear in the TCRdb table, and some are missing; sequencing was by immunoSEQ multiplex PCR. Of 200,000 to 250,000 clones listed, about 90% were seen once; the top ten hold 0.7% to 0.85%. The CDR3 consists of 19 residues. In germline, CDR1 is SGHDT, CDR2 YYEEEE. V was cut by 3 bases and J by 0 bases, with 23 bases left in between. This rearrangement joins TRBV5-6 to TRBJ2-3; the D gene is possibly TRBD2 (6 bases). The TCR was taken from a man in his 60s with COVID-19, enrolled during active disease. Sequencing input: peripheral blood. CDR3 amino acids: CASSSLAEGPVRSTDTQYF. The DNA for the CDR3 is TGTGCCAGCAGCTCCTTAGCGGAGGGGCCGGTTCGGAGCACAGATACGCAGTATTTT.